A single sample is the source of the 30 T cell receptor beta chains below, sequenced in a study of a mutant IDH1 vaccine in newly diagnosed glioma. These receptors' targets are unknown. Stated time point: week 47, end of study. A single vaccine dose contained 300 ug of mutant IDH1 20-mer peptide, and topical imiquimod was used with it. Data came from immunoSEQ multiplex PCR; TCRdb stores just in-frame clones and leaves some out. The sample holds 30,000 to 40,000 clones; approximately 92% are singletons and the top ten take 5% to 5.5%. This specimen was PBMCs, taken from a glioma patient whose treatment included an IDH1 peptide vaccine. These TCRs come from a woman aged 40 to 55 with glioma.

V gene TRBV5-1 combines with J gene TRBJ2-1, with 12 bases matching TRBD2. The ends lost 3 bases at V and 9 bases at J; junction bases unmatched: 1. The germline V gene has CDR1 SGHRS and CDR2 YFSETQ. The CDR3 sequence is 13 residues long. The CDR3 sequence: CASSWTSGTEQFF. As DNA, the CDR3 is TGCGCCAGCAGCTGGACTAGCGGGACTGAGCAGTTCTTC.

This clone was observed a few times. V gene TRBV7-8 combines with J gene TRBJ2-7, with D possibly TRBD1 on 6 matching bases. CDR3 length equals 14 residues. Trimming took 0 bases from V and 2 from J, leaving 8 bases between them. The germline V gene has CDR1 SGHVS and CDR2 FQNEAQ. CDR3 nucleotides: TGTGCCAGCAGCTTAGCGGGGGACACCTACGAGCAGTACTTC. Translation gives CASSLAGDTYEQYF.

The chain uses TRBV6-4 and TRBJ1-4; no clear D. V was clipped by 2 bases and J by 7 bases, with 8 bases between them. Germline loops: CDR1 MRHNA, CDR2 SNTAGT. The CDR3 runs 13 residues. The chain's CDR3 is CASSDPGREKLFF. The CDR3 DNA reads TGTGCCAGCAGTGACCCCGGACGTGAAAAACTGTTTTTT.

The chain employs TRBV5-1 and TRBJ2-7; perhaps D is TRBD1 or TRBD2 (6 bases each). The length of the CDR3 is 15 residues. CDR1 SGHRS and CDR2 YFSETQ come from the germline V gene. Trimming pared 3 bases from V and 5 bases from J, leaving 18 bases between. The CDR3: CASSSTPGGLDEQYF. Written as DNA, the CDR3 is TGCGCCAGCAGCTCCACCCCCGGGGGCCTTGACGAGCAGTACTTC. Full variable domain (missing parts from reference TRBV5-1 and TRBJ2-7): KAGVTQTPRYLIKTRGQQVTLSCSPISGHRSVSWYQQTPGQGLQFLFEYFSETQRNKGNFPGRFSGRQFSNSRSEMNVSTLELGDSALYLCASSSTPGGLDEQYFGPGTRLTVT.

The chain recombines TRBV27 with TRBJ2-2; 9 bases match TRBD1. Germline V gene lookup returns CDR1 MNHEY and CDR2 SMNVEV (reference sequence). Trimming cost V 4 bases and J 0 bases; bases outside gene matches: 9. The CDR3 extends over 18 amino acids. For the CDR3, the DNA is TGTGCCAGCAGTTCCGACAGGGGGTCAAGCGCGAACACCGGGGAGCTGTTTTTT. Translated, it gives CASSSDRGSSANTGELFF.

V usage is TRBV4-2 and J usage is TRBJ1-2, with 9 bases that match TRBD1. The CDR3 loop spans 18 amino acids. The germline gives CDR1 LGHNA, CDR2 YNFKEQ. V shed 1 base, J shed 8 bases, and the junction held 17 bases outside the gene matches. CDR3 protein: CASSQAVTRTGVLGGYTF. The CDR3 DNA follows: TGTGCCAGCAGCCAAGCAGTAACCAGGACAGGGGTTCTGGGCGGCTACACCTTC.

Here the CDR3 DNA reads TGTGCCAGCAGGGACCTCGCTCAGTTCTTC. This codes for CASRDLAQFF. The chain uses TRBV6-1 and TRBJ2-1, with unresolved D. Trimming removed 6 bases from V and 13 bases from J, with 10 bases in between. CDR1 and CDR2 from the germline V gene are MNHNS and SASEGT. The CDR3 covers 10 residues.

The chain has TRBV11-2 and TRBJ2-7; tentative D call: TRBD1 (5 bases). The germline gives CDR1 SGHAT, CDR2 FQNNGV. The CDR3 loop spans 15 amino acids. V was trimmed by 4 bases and J by 4 bases, leaving 17 bases between them. The CDR3 DNA follows: TGTGCCAGCAGCTCGATTACAGGAAACTTTTACGAGCAGTACTTC. Protein sequence: CASSSITGNFYEQYF.

The chain links TRBV4-3 to TRBJ1-2; tentative D call: TRBD1 (5 bases). This CDR3 has 16 amino acids. Germline CDR1 reads LGHNA; CDR2 reads YSLEER. Between the trimmed V and J ends, which lost 1 base and 2 bases, there was a span of 14 bases. The CDR3 DNA reads as TGCGCCAGCAGCCAAGGGACAAGGTCCTGGAACTATGGCTACACCTTC. Amino acids: CASSQGTRSWNYGYTF.

The rearrangement joins TRBV4-1 to TRBJ2-3; TRBD2 matches at 14 bases. The germline V gene encodes CDR1 MGHRA and CDR2 YSYEKL. The CDR3 covers 17 residues. The V and J ends lost 1 base and 4 bases, in that order; junction bases with no gene match: 4. CDR3 amino acids: CASSQAGGLAGADTQYF. In DNA, the CDR3 is TGCGCCAGCAGCCAAGCTGGGGGACTAGCGGGAGCAGATACGCAGTATTTT.

CDR3 in DNA: TGTGCCAGCAGTCCGGCGGAGGGCGCTTATAGCAATCAGCCCCAGCATTTT. This gives the protein CASSPAEGAYSNQPQHF. The rearrangement uses TRBV25-1 and TRBJ1-5; no clear D. Germline loops: CDR1 MGHDK, CDR2 SYGVNS. The CDR3 contains 17 residues. V was cut by 5 bases and J by 0 bases, with 17 bases left in between.

This clone was observed a single time. The chain recombines TRBV4-1 with TRBJ1-5; D possibly corresponds to TRBD1 (5 bases). V dropped 3 bases and J dropped 6 bases, with 15 bases sitting between them. The CDR3 contains 15 residues. Germline CDR1 MGHRA, CDR2 YSYEKL. The CDR3 coding sequence is TGCGCCAGCAGCCACACAACAGGTACGGGTCAGCCCCAGCATTTT. Protein sequence: CASSHTTGTGQPQHF.

V usage is TRBV19 and J usage is TRBJ2-1, with D possibly matching TRBD1 (5 bases). The CDR3 is 14 residues long. Trimming cost V 4 bases and J 3 bases, with 10 bases left between them. CDR1 is LNHDA and CDR2 is SQIVND in the germline V gene (reference sequence). The CDR3 sequence is CASSRMTVYNEQFF. CDR3 nucleotide sequence: TGTGCCAGTAGTAGGATGACAGTCTACAATGAGCAGTTCTTC.

The chain is built from TRBV6-5 and TRBJ2-5; no clear D. Germline CDR1 is MNHEY and CDR2 is SVGAGI. V dropped 8 bases and J dropped 1 base, with 8 bases sitting between them. CDR3 length equals 12 residues. CDR3 protein: CASGGPQETQYF. The CDR3 nucleotides read TGTGCCAGCGGCGGTCCCCAAGAGACCCAGTACTTC.

This rearrangement joins TRBV29-1 to TRBJ1-2; D uncertain. The germline V gene has CDR1 SQVTM and CDR2 ANQGSEA. This CDR3 is 13 amino acids long. Trimming removed 3 bases at V and 4 bases at J, with 12 bases between. CDR3 protein: CSVEMGIPYGYTF. In DNA, the CDR3 is TGCAGCGTTGAGATGGGTATCCCCTATGGCTACACCTTC.

This chain connects TRBV29-1 to TRBJ2-7; 7 nucleotides align to TRBD2. This CDR3 has 14 residues. J was trimmed by 4 bases and V by 5 bases; bases with no gene match: 11. The germline V gene has CDR1 SQVTM and CDR2 ANQGSEA. The CDR3 bases are TGCAGCGTTCGGACTAGACTGGGATTATACGAGCAGTACTTC. Its translation: CSVRTRLGLYEQYF.

V usage is TRBV2 and J usage is TRBJ1-6; 8 bases are shared with TRBD1. CDR1 and CDR2 from the germline V gene are SNHLY and FYNNEI. Germline trimming cut 6 bases from V and 7 bases from J; bases unmatched to any gene: 8. This CDR3 is built from 15 residues. The CDR3 sequence is CASRRPDRENSPLHF. The CDR3 coding sequence is TGTGCCAGCAGACGACCGGACAGGGAAAATTCACCCCTCCACTTT.

The rearrangement links TRBV5-4 to TRBJ2-2; TRBD1 matches at 8 bases. J gave up 4 bases and V 4 bases, and 6 bases lay outside the gene matches. The CDR3 runs 15 residues. CDR1 SGHNT and CDR2 YYREEE come from the germline V gene (reference sequence). The CDR3 sequence: CASSPNTGGTGELFF. The CDR3 bases are TGTGCCAGCAGCCCAAACACAGGGGGCACCGGGGAGCTGTTTTTT.

The J gene is TRBJ1-3, the V gene TRBV2; 7 nucleotides match TRBD1. CDR1 is SNHLY, CDR2 FYNNEI, per germline. This CDR3 is 12 amino acids long. After removal of 9 bases from V and 2 bases from J, the junction contained 1 base not matched to a gene. As DNA, the CDR3 is TGTGCCAGTCAGGGGGCTGGAAACACCATATATTTT. Its protein product is CASQGAGNTIYF.

This rearrangement joins TRBV19 to TRBJ2-3, with TRBD1 matching 11 bases. The CDR3 sequence is 14 residues long. J lost 6 bases, V lost 6 bases, and 5 bases had no gene match. CDR1 is LNHDA and CDR2 is SQIVND in the germline V gene (reference sequence). This CDR3 reads CASRMGQGVDTQYF. In DNA form, the CDR3 reads TGTGCCAGTAGAATGGGACAGGGGGTGGATACGCAGTATTTT.

This chain connects TRBV6-1 to TRBJ1-5, with D uncertain. This CDR3 comprises 15 residues. Germline V CDR1 and CDR2: MNHNS, SASEGT. V was trimmed by 0 bases and J by 7 bases, leaving 13 bases between them. The CDR3: CASSEARGGRQPQHF. CDR3 coding DNA: TGTGCCAGCAGTGAAGCGCGCGGCGGCAGACAGCCCCAGCATTTT.

The rearrangement joins TRBV5-1 to TRBJ1-2; D might be TRBD1 (5 bases). The CDR3 spans 14 residues. Trimming left V 4 bases short and J 4 bases short, with 14 bases between. Germline CDR1 SGHRS, CDR2 YFSETQ. CDR3: CASSADSPLYGYTF. The CDR3 region has the DNA TGCGCCAGCAGCGCAGACAGCCCGCTCTATGGCTACACCTTC. The full variable domain, with the rest looked up from reference TRBV5-1 and TRBJ1-2, is KAGVTQTPRYLIKTRGQQVTLSCSPISGHRSVSWYQQTPGQGLQFLFEYFSETQRNKGNFPGRFSGRQFSNSRSEMNVSTLELGDSALYLCASSADSPLYGYTFGSGTRLTVV.

The gene calls are TRBV5-4 and TRBJ2-5; 13 positions agree with TRBD2. This CDR3 has 15 amino acids. J gave up 1 base and V 5 bases, and 2 bases lay outside the gene matches. Germline CDR1 is SGHNT and CDR2 is YYREEE (reference sequence). The CDR3: CASRLAGGVQETQYF. DNA of the CDR3: TGTGCCAGCAGACTAGCGGGGGGGGTCCAAGAGACCCAGTACTTC.

CDR3 in DNA: TGTGCCAGCAGGGGGGGACTCCCCGTAGGCTCCTACGAGCAGTACTTC. This translates into CASRGGLPVGSYEQYF. J is TRBJ2-7 and V is TRBV6-6, with a possible D match to TRBD2 (6 bases). CDR1 MNHNY and CDR2 SVGAGI come from the germline V gene (reference sequence). This CDR3 spans 16 amino acids. The ends were cut back, 6 bases at V and 0 bases at J, with 18 bases in the middle.

This chain joins TRBV20-1 and TRBJ2-5; no definite D call. Trimming shortened V by 3 bases and J by 2 bases, and 4 bases separated the two germline ends. Looked up from germline, CDR1 is DFQATT and CDR2 is SNEGSKA (reference sequence). The CDR3 contains 11 residues. The CDR3 is CSASVQETQYF. DNA for the CDR3: TGCAGTGCTAGTGTACAAGAGACCCAGTACTTC.

V is TRBV6-6 and J is TRBJ1-1, with D possibly matching TRBD1 (6 bases). The CDR3 is 16 amino acids. Germline V gene sequence: CDR1 MNHNY, CDR2 SVGAGI (reference sequence). The V end was cut by 5 bases, the J end by 6 bases, with 22 bases between. The CDR3, as DNA: TGTGCCAGCAGTACTCGGCCGACAGGATCCTCCGCTGAAGCTTTCTTT. Amino acid sequence: CASSTRPTGSSAEAFF.

The chain combines TRBV5-1 with TRBJ1-1; 8 bases match TRBD1. The CDR3 extends over 15 amino acids. The germline CDR1 and CDR2 sequences are SGHRS and YFSETQ. V gave up 0 bases and J gave up 6 bases; unmatched junction bases: 7. CDR3 bases: TGCGCCAGCAGCTTGGGGACAGGGCGAAGGGCTGAAGCTTTCTTT. It specifies CASSLGTGRRAEAFF.

The chain joins TRBV27 to TRBJ1-1, with 7 nucleotides matching TRBD1. Germline V gene data show CDR1 as MNHEY and CDR2 as SMNVEV (reference sequence). This CDR3 comprises 14 residues. J gave up 0 bases and V 3 bases, and 1 base lay outside the gene matches. CDR3 coding DNA: TGTGCCAGCAGTTTGCAGGGGGTGAACACTGAAGCTTTCTTT. Translating gives CASSLQGVNTEAFF.

The chain is built from TRBV19 and TRBJ2-7; D might be TRBD1 or TRBD2, each matching 5 bases. This CDR3 has 14 amino acids. The V gene's germline CDR1 is LNHDA and CDR2 SQIVND (reference sequence). V dropped 5 bases and J dropped 2 bases, with 13 bases sitting between them. In DNA, the CDR3 is TGTGCCAGTAGTGTCGGGACGGAACCCTACGAGCAGTACTTC. Translated, it gives CASSVGTEPYEQYF. Full variable domain (missing parts from reference TRBV19 and TRBJ2-7): DGGITQSPKYLFRKEGQNVTLSCEQNLNHDAMYWYRQDPGQGLRLIYYSQIVNDFQKGDIAEGYSVSREKKESFPLTVTSAQKNPTAFYLCASSVGTEPYEQYFGPGTRLTVT.

The chain couples TRBV4-2 to TRBJ2-2; D is perhaps TRBD1 (6 bases). V lost 2 bases to trimming and J lost 4 bases, with 14 bases between them. This CDR3 comprises 16 residues. The germline gives CDR1 LGHNA, CDR2 YNFKEQ. CDR3 nucleotides: TGTGCCAGCAGCCAACCGGGACAAGGATTCACCGGGGAGCTGTTTTTT. It is translated as CASSQPGQGFTGELFF.